The 29 T cell receptor beta chains below were found in one sample sequenced in a study of Ad26.COV2.S vaccination and SARS-CoV-2 variants. Sequencing was performed with immunoSEQ multiplex PCR; in TCRdb, only in-frame clones are kept and a portion is missing. The data show 300,000 to 500,000 clones, 80% to 90% seen once. The treatment is: over 15 received Ad26.COV2.S at low or high dose, single or two shots; about 5 received placebo; per-sample allocation not given. Sampling happened 63 days after the first vaccine or placebo injection. The sample here was peripheral blood, taken in a trial of Ad26.COV2.S vaccine versus placebo. The receptors derive from a person aged 18-60 years who received the Ad26.COV2.S COVID-19 vaccine or a placebo.

This clone occurred once. This chain connects TRBV12-3 or TRBV12-4 to TRBJ2-2; no definite D call. The CDR3 is 12 amino acids. The germline V and J ends were trimmed by 5 bases and 1 base, with 2 bases remaining between them. The CDR3 spells CASSRNTGELFF. CDR3 nucleotides: TGTGCCAGCAGTCGGAACACCGGGGAGCTGTTTTTT.

The chain links TRBV29-1 to TRBJ2-5; D could derive from TRBD1 or TRBD2 (5 bases each). Germline CDR1 and CDR2: SQVTM and ANQGSEA. The CDR3 runs to 11 residues. V was clipped by 6 bases and J by 5 bases, with 10 bases between them. CDR3 residues: CSVKEGETQYF. The CDR3 region has the DNA TGCAGCGTCAAAGAGGGGGAGACCCAGTACTTC. Complete variable domain (other parts from reference TRBV29-1 and TRBJ2-5): SAVISQKPSRDICQRGTSLTIQCQVDSQVTMMFWYRQQPGQSLTLIATANQGSEATYESGFVIDKFPISRPNLTFSTLTVSNMSPEDSSIYLCSVKEGETQYFGPGTRLLVL.

The chain carries TRBV6-5 and TRBJ2-3; the D gene could be TRBD1 or TRBD2 (6 bases each). The CDR3 is made up of 14 amino acids. Trimming removed 7 bases from V and 2 bases from J, with 13 bases in between. Germline V gene sequence: CDR1 MNHEY, CDR2 SVGAGI. CDR3 region: CASKRGAATDTQYF. Written as DNA, the CDR3 is TGTGCCAGCAAGAGGGGGGCTGCCACAGATACGCAGTATTTT.

V usage is TRBV6-6 and J usage is TRBJ1-3; TRBD1 agrees at 7 bases. CDR3 size: 16 residues. Germline assignment: CDR1 MNHNY and CDR2 SVGAGI (reference sequence). The ends lost 6 bases at V and 0 bases at J; junction bases unmatched: 8. CDR3 DNA: TGTGCCAGCAGCCGACAGGGCCCCTTCTCTGGAAACACCATATATTTT. Its translation is CASSRQGPFSGNTIYF.

The rearrangement links TRBV6-5 to TRBJ2-3; TRBD2 matches at 8 bases. CDR3 length: 16 amino acids. Germline lookup yields CDR1 MNHEY and CDR2 SVGAGI. V gave up 1 base and J gave up 3 bases; unmatched junction bases: 6. This CDR3 is CASSYFGLAGTDTQYF. The CDR3 nucleotides read TGTGCCAGCAGTTACTTCGGACTAGCAGGAACAGATACGCAGTATTTT.

The chain carries TRBV5-5 and TRBJ2-7; D is perhaps TRBD2 (7 bases). The V gene's germline CDR1 is SGHKS and CDR2 YYEKEE (reference sequence). V lost 0 bases and J 5 bases, leaving 18 bases between the germline ends. This CDR3 has 16 amino acids. The CDR3 loop reads CASSLVRGALLDEQYF. Written as DNA, the CDR3 is TGTGCCAGCAGCTTGGTCCGGGGGGCCCTCCTAGACGAGCAGTACTTC.

This rearrangement joins TRBV2 to TRBJ2-7; maybe TRBD2 (7 bases). CDR3 length: 14 residues. The V end was cut by 6 bases, the J end by 6 bases, with 18 bases between. Germline V gene sequence: CDR1 SNHLY, CDR2 FYNNEI. This chain's CDR3 is CASRNRGGASEQYF. The CDR3 region has the DNA TGTGCCAGCAGGAATAGAGGGGGGGCCTCCGAGCAGTACTTC.

This chain joins TRBV27 and TRBJ1-4; 9 positions match TRBD1. From germline, CDR1 is MNHEY and CDR2 SMNVEV (reference sequence). The CDR3 is made up of 14 amino acids. The V segment lost 5 bases and the J segment 5 bases; nucleotides outside the gene matches: 3. CDR3: CASSPGQGNEKLFF. The CDR3, as DNA: TGTGCCAGCAGTCCTGGACAGGGGAATGAAAAACTGTTTTTT.

The chain joins TRBV5-1 to TRBJ2-5; D could derive from TRBD1 or TRBD2 (5 bases each). Germline V gene data show CDR1 as SGHRS and CDR2 as YFSETQ. The CDR3 loop spans 16 amino acids. V was cut by 0 bases and J by 3 bases, with 15 bases left in between. CDR3: CASSLVSGAREETQYF. In DNA, the CDR3 is TGCGCCAGCAGCTTGGTTTCCGGGGCCCGGGAAGAGACCCAGTACTTC. The variable domain in full, with the rest retrieved from reference TRBV5-1 and TRBJ2-5, is KAGVTQTPRYLIKTRGQQVTLSCSPISGHRSVSWYQQTPGQGLQFLFEYFSETQRNKGNFPGRFSGRQFSNSRSEMNVSTLELGDSALYLCASSLVSGAREETQYFGPGTRLLVL.

The rearrangement links TRBV30 to TRBJ2-7, with D uncertain. Germline loops: CDR1 GTSNPN, CDR2 SVGIG (reference sequence). This CDR3 spans 11 amino acids. Trimming removed 3 bases from V and 2 bases from J, with 5 bases in between. The CDR3 region is CAWSETYEQYF. DNA for the CDR3: TGTGCCTGGAGCGAGACCTACGAGCAGTACTTC.

V and J are TRBV2 and TRBJ2-7; 9 bases align to TRBD2. Trimming took 7 bases from V and 1 from J; bases not matched to a gene: 2. Germline V gene lookup returns CDR1 SNHLY and CDR2 FYNNEI. CDR3 length: 13 amino acids. CDR3 bases: TGTGCCAGCACGGGACTAGCATCCTACGAGCAGTACTTC. It translates to CASTGLASYEQYF.

This clone was found a few times. This sequence joins TRBV5-6 and TRBJ1-1; possibly TRBD1 for D (5 bases). V was cut by 2 bases and J by 0 bases, with 8 bases left in between. Germline V lookup: CDR1 SGHDT, CDR2 YYEEEE. The CDR3 contains 14 residues. This CDR3 reads CASSLAGMNTEAFF. The CDR3 DNA sequence: TGTGCCAGCAGCTTAGCAGGGATGAACACTGAAGCTTTCTTT.

The chain combines TRBV2 with TRBJ1-4; no clear D gene. This CDR3 comprises 12 residues. The ends were cut back, 3 bases at V and 6 bases at J, with 5 bases in the middle. The germline gives CDR1 SNHLY, CDR2 FYNNEI. CDR3 DNA: TGTGCCAGCAGTGACAGCCATGAAAAACTGTTTTTT. Amino acids: CASSDSHEKLFF.

V usage is TRBV11-3 and J usage is TRBJ2-7; no clear D. The CDR3 runs 14 residues. Trimming removed 1 base from V and 2 bases from J, with 9 bases in between. Germline V gene lookup returns CDR1 SGHNT and CDR2 YENEEA. For the CDR3, the DNA is TGTGCCAGCAGCTTAGGTAGCAAAACCTACGAGCAGTACTTC. This translates into CASSLGSKTYEQYF.

This chain connects TRBV9 to TRBJ1-2; 7 bases line up with TRBD1. J was trimmed by 7 bases and V by 4 bases; bases with no gene match: 7. From germline, CDR1 is SGDLS and CDR2 YYNGEE. The CDR3 length is 13 residues. The CDR3 coding sequence is TGTGCCAGCAGCCCCCGACAGGGCTCTGGCTACACCTTC. Its translation is CASSPRQGSGYTF.

This chain links TRBV4-2 with TRBJ2-3, with 12 bases aligning to TRBD2. The ends lost 0 bases at V and 4 bases at J; junction bases unmatched: 5. Germline-derived CDR1 and CDR2 are LGHNA and YNFKEQ. This CDR3 spans 17 amino acids. CDR3 residues: CASSQELAGGGSDTQYF. CDR3 in DNA: TGTGCCAGCAGCCAAGAACTAGCGGGGGGCGGGTCAGATACGCAGTATTTT.

The chain links TRBV2 to TRBJ2-7, with D possibly TRBD2 on 5 matching bases. The CDR3 consists of 15 residues. Germline V gives CDR1 SNHLY, CDR2 FYNNEI. V was trimmed by 6 bases and J by 3 bases, leaving 18 bases between them. CDR3 residues: CASRDRAEAGYEQYF. The CDR3 DNA sequence: TGTGCCAGCAGGGATAGGGCGGAGGCCGGCTACGAGCAGTACTTC.

This clone showed up just once. The rearrangement links TRBV19 to TRBJ2-1, with 7 bases that match TRBD2. Per the germline V gene, CDR1 is LNHDA and CDR2 is SQIVND (reference sequence). The CDR3 has 13 residues. The V gene end was trimmed by 4 bases and the J gene end by 7 bases; junction bases not matched to a gene: 4. The CDR3 DNA is TGTGCCAGTAGTAACCAGCGGGGTAATGAGCAGTTCTTC. Amino acid sequence: CASSNQRGNEQFF.

This sequence joins TRBV10-1 and TRBJ2-4, with 7 nucleotides matching TRBD2. The CDR3 loop spans 16 amino acids. From germline, CDR1 is WNHNN and CDR2 SYGVQD (reference sequence). CDR3 nucleotide sequence: TGCCCAAAGTGTGTCCCTAGGGAGGGAGTCAAAAACATTCAGTACTTC. It codes for CPKCVPREGVKNIQYF.

As for this clone: This sequence may be a read error, since a much larger clone differs from it by one base. The chain combines TRBV12-3 or TRBV12-4 with TRBJ1-1; D gene ambiguous. The V gene lost 6 bases and the J gene lost 2 bases, with 4 bases spanning the gap. CDR3 length: 11 residues. The DNA for the CDR3 is TGTGCCAGCAGATACAACACTGAAGCTTTCTTT. Protein sequence: CASRYNTEAFF.

There are a few counts of this clone. This chain uses TRBV5-1 with TRBJ1-1; D is unresolved. This CDR3 contains 12 residues. Trimming stripped 3 bases from V and 2 bases from J, with 5 bases between. CDR1 is SGHRS, CDR2 YFSETQ, per germline. The CDR3 nucleotides are TGCGCCAGCAGCTCGGATAACACTGAAGCTTTCTTT. This encodes CASSSDNTEAFF.

The genes are TRBV7-6 and TRBJ2-5; TRBD2 aligns across 10 bases. The germline V gene encodes CDR1 SGHVS and CDR2 FNYEAQ. Unmatched junction bases numbered 7, after V lost 4 bases and J lost 5 bases. The CDR3 has 15 residues. CDR3 DNA: TGTGCCAGCAGCTCCGGACTAGCGGCAGGGGAGACCCAGTACTTC. Protein: CASSSGLAAGETQYF.

The V gene is TRBV5-6, the J gene TRBJ2-7, with a possible D match to TRBD2 (5 bases). Trimming took 2 bases from V and 6 from J, leaving 9 bases between them. Per germline, CDR1 SGHDT and CDR2 YYEEEE. The CDR3 length is 12 residues. This chain's CDR3 is CASSFMAGEQYF. The DNA of the CDR3 is TGTGCCAGCAGCTTCATGGCGGGCGAGCAGTACTTC.

This chain links TRBV7-2 with TRBJ1-1; unclear D gene. The CDR3 has 13 residues. V dropped 3 bases and J dropped 0 bases, with 5 bases sitting between them. Per the germline V gene, CDR1 is SGHTA and CDR2 is FQGNSA. The CDR3 sequence is CASSFQLNTEAFF. The CDR3 bases are TGTGCCAGCAGCTTCCAGCTGAACACTGAAGCTTTCTTT.

The V call is TRBV5-8, the J call TRBJ1-3; D gene unclear. The CDR3 has 12 residues. Trimming took off 5 bases at V and 3 bases at J, with 6 bases between the two ends. The germline gives CDR1 SGHTS, CDR2 YDEGEE. The CDR3 reads CASRRIGNTIYF. The CDR3 region has the DNA TGTGCCAGCAGGCGGATTGGAAACACCATATATTTT.

This rearrangement joins TRBV5-1 to TRBJ2-5, with 8 bases identical to TRBD2. V lost 2 bases, J lost 5 bases, and 14 bases stayed unmatched. CDR1 and CDR2 (germline): SGHRS, YFSETQ. This CDR3 comprises 17 residues. The CDR3 loop is CASSFTLEAGGTETQYF. Written as DNA, the CDR3 is TGCGCCAGCAGCTTTACCTTGGAGGCGGGGGGCACCGAGACCCAGTACTTC. Supplemented by reference TRBV5-1 and TRBJ2-5, the full variable domain reads KAGVTQTPRYLIKTRGQQVTLSCSPISGHRSVSWYQQTPGQGLQFLFEYFSETQRNKGNFPGRFSGRQFSNSRSEMNVSTLELGDSALYLCASSFTLEAGGTETQYFGPGTRLLVL.

This chain links TRBV7-2 with TRBJ2-3; D is undetermined. The CDR3 totals 13 residues. The V end lost 2 bases, the J end lost 2 bases, and 5 bases lay between the germline ends. Germline-derived CDR1 and CDR2 are SGHTA and FQGNSA. As DNA, the CDR3 is TGTGCCAGCAGCTTAAGTCTCACAGATACGCAGTATTTT. It translates to CASSLSLTDTQYF.

Details on this clone: In the same sample, other DNA sequences code for this CDR3. The chain uses TRBV6-5 and TRBJ1-3, with unresolved D. This CDR3 has 14 amino acids. CDR1 is MNHEY and CDR2 is SVGAGI in the germline V gene. Trimming left V 5 bases short and J 1 base short, with 9 bases between. The DNA for the CDR3 is TGTGCCAGCAGTAGTGGCGGTTCTGGAAACACCATATATTTT. Its translation is CASSSGGSGNTIYF.

This clone was observed a single time. The V gene is TRBV7-2, the J gene TRBJ2-3; 7 nucleotides line up with TRBD1. Germline CDR1 SGHTA, CDR2 FQGNSA. The CDR3 is 14 amino acids. V gave up 5 bases and J gave up 6 bases; unmatched junction bases: 8. The CDR3: CASSLRGSRDTQYF. The DNA of the CDR3 is TGTGCCAGCAGCCTCAGGGGGAGTCGGGATACGCAGTATTTT. The full variable domain, rest sourced from reference TRBV7-2 and TRBJ2-3, is GAGVSQSPSNKVTEKGKDVELRCDPISGHTALYWYRQSLGQGLEFLIYFQGNSAPDKSGLPSDRFSAERTGGSVSTLTIQRTQQEDSAVYLCASSLRGSRDTQYFGPGTRLTVL.